These T cell receptor beta chains were read from a single sample in a study of cytomegalovirus exposure and HLA in healthy donors. The assay was immunoSEQ multiplex PCR, and TCRdb's table has in-frame clones only and misses some. The data contain approximately 140,000 clones, more than 60% of them singletons. Sequencing input: PBMCs. These receptors originate from a female donor in good health and CMV-seronegative. Both conserved end residues are part of each CDR3. D genes are given only for firm matches. A clone size is listed for some rows: how often the clone was seen (once, few, many), or a class if it is expanded.

>.|TRBV7-9|.|TRBJ2-5
CASSLLRNSQETQYF
TGTGCCAGCAGCTTACTTAGAAACAGCCAAGAGACCCAGTACTTC
>TRBD1|TRBV7-8|.|TRBJ1-2
CASSLGTGSYYGYTF
TGTGCCAGCAGCTTAGGGACAGGGAGCTACTATGGCTACACCTTC
>.|TRBV7-9|.|TRBJ1-1
CASSHRGTATNTEAFF
TGTGCCAGCAGCCACCGGGGGACGGCTACGAACACTGAAGCTTTCTTT
>.|TRBV7-9|.|TRBJ1-1
CASSLRPLATTEAFF
TGTGCCAGCAGCTTGAGGCCCTTGGCGACCACTGAAGCTTTCTTT
>.|TRBV28|.|TRBJ2-2
CASSLGQGAPLELFF
TGTGCCAGCAGTTTGGGTCAGGGTGCTCCCCTGGAGCTGTTTTTT
>.|TRBV15|.|TRBJ2-7
CATSRAGASYEQYF
TGTGCCACCAGCAGGGCAGGGGCCTCCTACGAGCAGTACTTC
>.|TRBV7-3|.|TRBJ1-1
CASSLQGSENTEAFF
TGTGCCAGCAGCCTCCAGGGGTCAGAGAACACTGAAGCTTTCTTT
>.|TRBV6-1|.|TRBJ2-7
CASSDLSTGSWYEQYF
TGTGCCAGCAGTGACCTTTCGACGGGTAGCTGGTACGAGCAGTACTTC
>.|TRBV6-1|.|TRBJ1-2
CASTSGLGYTF
TGTGCCAGCACCTCAGGTCTAGGCTACACCTTC
>TRBD1|TRBV7-6|.|TRBJ2-7
CASSLAQGVYEQYF
TGTGCCAGCAGCTTAGCACAGGGGGTGTACGAGCAGTACTTC
>TRBD1|TRBV5-4|.|TRBJ1-1
CASSPTGRTEAFF
TGTGCCAGCAGCCCGACAGGGAGAACTGAAGCTTTCTTT
>TRBD1|TRBV2|.|TRBJ1-1
CASTGQGATEAFF
TGTGCCAGCACCGGACAGGGCGCCACTGAAGCTTTCTTT
>TRBD1|TRBV5-1|.|TRBJ1-4
CASSPGQDSSEKLFF
TGCGCCAGCAGCCCAGGACAGGACTCGAGTGAAAAACTGTTTTTT
>.|TRBV2|.|TRBJ2-1
CASSPEGGYEQFF
TGTGCCAGCAGTCCCGAGGGGGGGTATGAGCAGTTCTTC
>TRBD1|TRBV2|few|TRBJ2-7
CASREDRAPEQYF
TGTGCCAGCAGAGAGGACAGGGCCCCCGAGCAGTACTTC
>.|TRBV6-1|.|TRBJ2-7
CASSEDRHAKYEQYF
TGTGCCAGCAGTGAAGACAGGCACGCCAAATACGAGCAGTACTTC
>TRBD1|TRBV6-4|.|TRBJ2-1
CASSPGQGFNEQFF
TGTGCCAGCTCCCCGGGACAGGGTTTCAATGAGCAGTTCTTC
>TRBD1|TRBV28|.|TRBJ2-7
CASSEPQGDPYEQYF
TGTGCCAGCAGCGAACCACAGGGGGATCCCTACGAGCAGTACTTC
>TRBD2|TRBV7-3|few|TRBJ2-5
CASSPTSARPQETQYF
TGTGCCAGCAGCCCGACTAGCGCTCGGCCCCAAGAGACCCAGTACTTC
>.|TRBV19|.|TRBJ2-3
CASVGDNRAQYF
TGTGCCAGTGTGGGCGACAATAGAGCGCAGTATTTT
>.|TRBV12-5|.|TRBJ1-1
CASGLGRVEAFF
TGTGCTAGTGGTTTGGGACGGGTGGAAGCTTTCTTT
>.|TRBV6-4|.|TRBJ2-2
CASRAFNTGELFF
TGTGCCAGCAGGGCATTCAACACCGGGGAGCTGTTTTTT
>.|TRBV5-6|.|TRBJ1-1
CASSLEPRGVTEAFF
TGTGCCAGCAGCTTGGAGCCTCGGGGGGTTACTGAAGCTTTCTTT
>.|TRBV6-1|.|TRBJ1-3
CASSEASGSSGNTIYF
TGTGCCAGCAGTGAAGCTTCCGGGAGCTCTGGAAACACCATATATTTT
>.|TRBV6-1|.|TRBJ2-7
CASSPGQSSYEQYF
TGTGCCAGCAGTCCAGGACAGAGCTCCTACGAGCAGTACTTC
>.|TRBV27|.|TRBJ2-7
CASSTSTTSKNYEQYF
TGTGCCAGCAGTACAAGTACTACCAGCAAAAACTACGAGCAGTACTTC
>.|TRBV4-1|many|TRBJ1-5
CASSQAGADQPQHF
TGCGCCAGCAGCCAAGCAGGGGCGGATCAGCCCCAGCATTTT
>TRBD1|TRBV10-3|.|TRBJ2-1
CAITQGATIYNEQFF
TGTGCCATTACGCAGGGGGCGACTATCTACAATGAGCAGTTCTTC
>.|TRBV19|.|TRBJ2-7
CASRSQSEQYF
TGTGCCAGTAGATCACAGAGTGAGCAGTACTTC
>.|TRBV6-5|once|TRBJ2-1
CASSYGEGGNNEQFF
TGTGCCAGCAGTTACGGGGAGGGGGGAAACAATGAGCAGTTCTTC
>TRBD1|TRBV6-1|.|TRBJ1-2
CASSEAHGTAYGYTF
TGTGCCAGCAGTGAAGCTCACGGGACAGCCTATGGCTACACCTTC
>.|TRBV14|.|TRBJ2-1
CASSQVSGFRSINEQFF
TGTGCCAGCAGCCAAGTGTCGGGGTTTAGATCCATCAATGAGCAGTTCTTC
>.|TRBV27|.|TRBJ2-7
CASSLSTVSYEQYF
TGTGCCAGCAGTTTATCCACAGTCTCCTACGAGCAGTACTTC
>.|TRBV28|.|TRBJ2-7
CAIGDTGVQYF
TGTGCCATCGGAGACACCGGGGTTCAGTACTTC
>.|TRBV5-1|once|TRBJ1-5
CASSLDTYSNQPQHF
TGCGCCAGCAGCCTCGACACCTATAGCAATCAGCCCCAGCATTTT
>TRBD2|TRBV28|.|TRBJ2-3
CASSLPLVEAGGDDTDTQYF
TGTGCCAGCAGTTTACCCTTGGTAGAAGCGGGGGGGGATGACACAGATACGCAGTATTTT
>.|TRBV19|.|TRBJ2-7
CASSKAQGPTYEQYF
TGTGCCAGTAGTAAGGCTCAGGGCCCTACCTACGAGCAGTACTTC
>.|TRBV19|.|TRBJ2-2
CASIPIANTGELFF
TGTGCCAGTATCCCGATAGCGAACACCGGGGAGCTGTTTTTT
>.|TRBV23-1|.|TRBJ1-6
CASSQFLQNKVGQNSPLHF
TGCGCCAGCAGTCAATTTCTTCAGAATAAGGTGGGCCAGAATTCACCCCTCCACTTT
>TRBD1|TRBV7-6|.|TRBJ1-6
CASSLGTGSSYNSPLHF
TGTGCCAGCAGCTTAGGGACAGGGAGCTCCTATAATTCACCCCTCCACTTT
>TRBD1|TRBV7-2|.|TRBJ2-5
CASSPDRGGETQYF
TGTGCCAGCAGCCCCGACAGGGGCGGGGAGACCCAGTACTTC
>.|TRBV7-9|.|TRBJ1-5
CSSSLGGSGSNQPQHF
TGTTCCAGCAGCTTAGGAGGGAGTGGAAGCAATCAGCCCCAGCATTTT
>TRBD2|TRBV12-5|.|TRBJ2-1
CASGLVPGLAGVSTYNEQFF
TGTGCTAGTGGTTTGGTACCAGGACTAGCGGGAGTAAGCACCTACAATGAGCAGTTCTTC
>.|TRBV12-2|.|TRBJ1-4
CASRLRRWEGTMLFWTTNEKLFF
TGTGCAAGTCGCTTACGCCGGTGGGAGGGAACGATGTTGTTTTGGACAACTAATGAAAAACTGTTTTTT
>TRBD2|TRBV18|.|TRBJ2-7
CASSPMVAGDYEQYF
TGTGCCAGCTCACCAATGGTCGCGGGGGACTACGAGCAGTACTTC
>TRBD1|TRBV2|.|TRBJ1-5
CASSEGAGGGQPQHF
TGTGCCAGCAGTGAGGGCGCAGGGGGCGGTCAGCCCCAGCATTTT
>TRBD1|TRBV29-1|.|TRBJ1-2
CSVRDSDNYGYTF
TGCAGCGTTAGGGACAGCGATAACTATGGCTACACCTTC
>TRBD1|TRBV28|.|TRBJ2-7
CASRETQGSYSYEQYF
TGTGCCAGCAGGGAAACACAGGGGTCGTACTCCTACGAGCAGTACTTC
>TRBD1|TRBV27|.|TRBJ1-4
CASSFGAGGWKLFF
TGTGCCAGCAGTTTTGGGGCAGGGGGATGGAAACTGTTTTTT